The 7 T cell receptor beta chains reported below all come from one sample, sequenced in a study of blood T cell repertoires in COVID-19. Generated by immunoSEQ multiplex PCR, the TCRdb table keeps only in-frame clones and is missing some. This table has roughly 250,000 clones, more than 80% appearing once. The sequencing sample was made of peripheral blood. These TCRs come from a woman in her thirties or forties with acute or convalescent COVID-19.

The chain recombines TRBV19 with TRBJ2-5; TRBD2 matches at 7 bases. The germline V gene has CDR1 LNHDA and CDR2 SQIVND (reference sequence). The CDR3 is made up of 20 amino acids. The V segment lost 3 bases and the J segment 5 bases; nucleotides outside the gene matches: 24. Here the CDR3 DNA reads TGTGCCAGTAGTATCGCCGAGCCCACCCAGCGGGGTCAGGTTGGGGAGACCCAGTACTTC. Translated, it gives CASSIAEPTQRGQVGETQYF. Together with reference TRBV19 and TRBJ2-5, the CDR3 gives the full variable domain: DGGITQSPKYLFRKEGQNVTLSCEQNLNHDAMYWYRQDPGQGLRLIYYSQIVNDFQKGDIAEGYSVSREKKESFPLTVTSAQKNPTAFYLCASSIAEPTQRGQVGETQYFGPGTRLLVL.

The J gene is TRBJ1-2, the V gene TRBV11-2; possibly TRBD1 for D (6 bases). Trimming took off 5 bases at V and 7 bases at J, with 23 bases between the two ends. In germline, CDR1 is SGHAT, CDR2 FQNNGV. The CDR3 runs to 16 residues. The CDR3 bases are TGTGCCAGCAGCGAATTACGACGTCAGGGGCCGTCTGGCTACACCTTC. Its translation: CASSELRRQGPSGYTF.

This chain uses TRBV6-5 with TRBJ2-3; D is unclear. V was pared by 8 bases and J by 2 bases, with 14 bases between. The germline V gene encodes CDR1 MNHEY and CDR2 SVGAGI. The CDR3 has 14 amino acids. The CDR3: CASFRSANTDTQYF. CDR3 in DNA: TGTGCCAGCTTCCGTTCCGCGAACACAGATACGCAGTATTTT.

The chain links TRBV13 to TRBJ1-2, with no clear D. The CDR3 sequence is 12 residues long. Germline CDR1 PRHDT, CDR2 FYEKMQ (reference sequence). V gave up 5 bases and J gave up 4 bases, with 8 bases separating them. For the CDR3, the DNA is TGTGCCAGCAGCGAGGGAGTCTATGGCTACACCTTC. Protein product: CASSEGVYGYTF.

V gene TRBV5-5 combines with J gene TRBJ2-5, with 7 bases that match TRBD1. Trimming cost V 5 bases and J 7 bases; bases outside gene matches: 11. The germline V gene encodes CDR1 SGHKS and CDR2 YYEKEE (reference sequence). This CDR3 spans 14 amino acids. The CDR3 DNA reads TGTGCCAGCAGGCCTACAGGGGCGTCTGTGACCCAGTACTTC. Residues: CASRPTGASVTQYF.

CDR3 in DNA: TGTGCCAGCAGAACAGGGTCCGGCACTGAAGCTTTCTTT. It codes for CASRTGSGTEAFF. The rearrangement joins TRBV12-3 or TRBV12-4 to TRBJ1-1; TRBD1 might be the D (6 bases). The V and J ends lost 6 bases and 4 bases respectively, with 12 bases between them. The CDR3 runs to 13 residues.

The rearrangement links TRBV14 to TRBJ1-2; D not resolved. Germline V gene data show CDR1 as SGHDN and CDR2 as FVKESK. V lost 1 base to trimming and J lost 7 bases, with 10 bases between them. The CDR3 sequence is 13 residues long. The CDR3 spells CASSQVSPGGYTF. DNA for the CDR3: TGTGCCAGCAGCCAAGTCAGTCCGGGTGGCTACACCTTC.